The 8 T cell receptor beta chains listed next were all sequenced from one sample in a study of vaccination and CD4 T cells after COVID-19. Scientists ran DNA taken from cultured CD4+ T cells through the Oncomine TCR Beta short-read assay for sequencing. TCRdb passed the PCR reads through MiXCR, listing each CDR3 protein once. The repertoire holds 15,000 or so distinct CDR3 sequences, with approximately 40% as singletons. Treatment meaning: roughly ten-day PBMC culture with coronavirus spike peptide pools or control peptides (ViraFEST assay). Their cognate antigens are unknown. The starting material was CD4+ T cells from blood, cultured in vitro, obtained before SARS-CoV-2 vaccination. Receptors were obtained from a human donor who had recovered from COVID-19.

This clonotype was seen more than once but under ten times. V usage is TRBV27 and J usage is TRBJ2-3; 8 bases fit TRBD2. Germline V CDR1 and CDR2: MNHEY, SMNVEV (reference sequence). The CDR3 is 15 residues long. The V gene end was trimmed by 4 bases and the J gene end by 5 bases; junction bases not matched to a gene: 8. Here the CDR3 DNA reads TGTGCCAGCAGTTCCATAGCGGGGTTCGGAGATACGCAGTATTTT. It codes for CASSSIAGFGDTQYF.

V usage is TRBV6-1 and J usage is TRBJ2-7, with 8 bases that match TRBD2. The J call may be wrong; the DNA end is better matched by TRBJ2-5. Per the germline V gene, CDR1 is MNHNS and CDR2 is SASEGT. The CDR3 consists of 15 residues. This chain's CDR3 is CASRRVGPGGETQYF. The CDR3 DNA reads TGTGCCAGCAGGAGGGTAGGACCGGGGGGGGAGACCCAGTACTTC.

The chain carries TRBV7-2 and TRBJ2-7; TRBD2 aligns across 8 bases. Germline lookup yields CDR1 SGHTA and CDR2 FQGNSA. There are 14 residues in the CDR3. V was clipped by 2 bases and J by 3 bases; unmatched bases: 3. The CDR3 spells CASSLNLAGYEQYF. The CDR3 DNA reads TGTGCCAGCAGCTTAAACCTAGCGGGCTACGAGCAGTACTTC.

This clonotype came up a few times. This chain uses TRBV11-2 with TRBJ2-5, with D possibly being TRBD1 or TRBD2 (5 bases each). The CDR3 is 15 residues long. In germline, CDR1 is SGHAT, CDR2 FQNNGV. The V gene lost 2 bases and the J gene lost 5 bases, with 15 bases spanning the gap. DNA for the CDR3: TGTGCCAGCAGCTTATCTTCGGGACCCACGGAGACCCAGTACTTC. It translates to CASSLSSGPTETQYF.

The rearrangement uses TRBV7-8 and TRBJ2-7; TRBD2 matches 11 bases. J was trimmed by 4 bases and V by 9 bases; bases with no gene match: 2. Germline CDR1 is SGHVS and CDR2 is FQNEAQ. The length of the CDR3 is 12 residues. The CDR3 DNA reads TGTGCCAGTAGCGGGAGGGGTTACGAGCAGTACTTC. It translates to CASSGRGYEQYF. The complete variable domain, with remaining parts taken from reference TRBV7-8 and TRBJ2-7, reads GAGVSQSPRYKVAKRGQDVALRCDPISGHVSLFWYQQALGQGPEFLTYFQNEAQLDKSGLPSDRFFAERPEGSVSTLKIQRTQQEDSAVYLCASSGRGYEQYFGPGTRLTVT.

This clonotype was detected a few times. The chain has TRBV10-3 and TRBJ2-7, with a tentative D call TRBD2 (5 bases). Trimming removed 8 bases from V and 0 bases from J, with 11 bases in between. The CDR3 has 13 amino acids. Germline-derived CDR1 and CDR2 are ENHRY and SYGVKD. The CDR3 loop is CAISDGVSYEQYF. DNA of the CDR3: TGTGCCATCTCAGACGGGGTCTCCTACGAGCAGTACTTC.

The V call is TRBV4-3, the J call TRBJ1-6; D is ambiguous. The V gene's germline CDR1 is LGHNA and CDR2 YSLEER. This CDR3 region has 13 residues. The V gene lost 0 bases and the J gene lost 9 bases, with 6 bases spanning the gap. Here the CDR3 reads CASSQESFSPLHF. The DNA for the CDR3 is TGCGCCAGCAGCCAAGAGTCTTTTTCACCCCTCCACTTT.

The sample holds a few counts of this clonotype. The J gene is TRBJ1-5, the V gene TRBV19; TRBD1 aligns across 9 bases. CDR1 is LNHDA, CDR2 SQIVND, per germline (reference sequence). CDR3 size: 15 residues. The V and J ends lost 3 bases and 7 bases, in that order; junction bases with no gene match: 7. The CDR3 coding sequence is TGTGCCAGTAGTATGGGGACAGGGTGGAAACAGCCCCAGCATTTT. This encodes CASSMGTGWKQPQHF.